These 27 T cell receptor beta chains came from one sample sequenced in a study of Graves' ophthalmopathy and Graves' hyperthyroidism. TCR beta CDR3 regions were amplified from RNA transcripts. The workflow started with a first-round RT-PCR run with HTBI primers and then moved on to a second-round multiplex PCR. TCRdb fed the multiplex PCR reads into MiXCR, producing one record per CDR3 protein. The data contain tens of thousands of distinct CDR3 sequences, roughly 47% of them singletons. Source material: peripheral blood. The receptors were gathered from an adult woman with Graves' ophthalmopathy.

This clonotype was counted ten times or more. The rearrangement uses TRBV9 and TRBJ2-7, with 7 bases fitting TRBD1. The CDR3 consists of 14 residues. Trimming at V came to 0 bases and at J to 6 bases, leaving 6 bases not matched to a gene. CDR1 is SGDLS and CDR2 is YYNGEE in the germline V gene. In nucleotides, the CDR3 is TGTGCCAGCAGCGTAGCTCTTAACAGGGGCGAGCAGTACTTC. Translating gives CASSVALNRGEQYF.

The rearrangement uses TRBV29-1 and TRBJ2-7, with 11 bases that match TRBD2. J lost 4 bases, V lost 0 bases, and 8 bases had no gene match. This CDR3 comprises 16 residues. CDR1 is SQVTM and CDR2 is ANQGSEA in the germline V gene. Here the CDR3 reads CSVEDAGTSGRYEQYF. The DNA of the CDR3 is TGCAGCGTTGAAGATGCGGGGACTAGCGGTAGATACGAGCAGTACTTC.

The chain joins TRBV7-2 to TRBJ1-5; unclear D gene. The V gene's germline CDR1 is SGHTA and CDR2 FQGNSA. This CDR3 spans 13 amino acids. V lost 1 base and J lost 7, with 8 bases in between. CDR3 DNA sequence: TGTGCCAGCAGCTTAGGGCCTTGGCAGCCCCAGCATTTT. Amino acids: CASSLGPWQPQHF.

The rearrangement joins TRBV19 to TRBJ1-5; possible D gene TRBD1, 5 bases. CDR1 and CDR2 (germline): LNHDA, SQIVND (reference sequence). V gave up 3 bases and J gave up 2 bases, with 11 bases separating them. The CDR3 spans 15 residues. CDR3 sequence reads: CASSILRGGNQPQHF. DNA of the CDR3: TGTGCCAGTAGTATTTTGAGAGGGGGCAATCAGCCCCAGCATTTT.

This clonotype was seen repeatedly, ten times or more. The genes are TRBV5-5 and TRBJ1-1; a possible D gene is TRBD1 (5 bases). In germline, CDR1 is SGHKS, CDR2 YYEKEE (reference sequence). The V gene lost 3 bases and the J gene lost 8 bases, with 11 bases spanning the gap. The length of the CDR3 is 12 residues. The CDR3 region is CASSYTTVEAFF. The CDR3 DNA reads as TGTGCCAGCAGCTACACGACAGTGGAAGCTTTCTTT.

This clonotype is categorized as medium-sized. V gene TRBV20-1 combines with J gene TRBJ1-3; D may be TRBD1 (6 bases). Germline CDR1 is DFQATT and CDR2 is SNEGSKA (reference sequence). V lost 6 bases and J 2 bases, leaving 17 bases between the germline ends. There are 15 residues in the CDR3. Written as DNA, the CDR3 is TGCAGTGCGGACGGTGGAGGGGGAACTGGAAACACCATATATTTT. Its translation is CSADGGGGTGNTIYF.

The rearrangement joins TRBV7-2 to TRBJ2-7; 12 bases agree with TRBD2. Looked up from germline, CDR1 is SGHTA and CDR2 is FQGNSA. This CDR3 contains 15 residues. V lost 2 bases to trimming and J lost 7 bases; unmatched junction nucleotides: 6. The CDR3 protein is CASSLSSGGAGEQYF. The CDR3 DNA follows: TGTGCCAGCAGCTTATCTAGCGGGGGGGCTGGTGAGCAGTACTTC.

J is TRBJ2-5 and V is TRBV15; tentatively, D is TRBD2 (7 bases). V was pared by 2 bases and J by 5 bases, with 18 bases between. This CDR3 is 16 amino acids long. Germline assignment: CDR1 LNHNV and CDR2 YYDKDF (reference sequence). The chain's CDR3 is CATSRPGRGREETQYF. The DNA of the CDR3 is TGTGCCACCAGCAGACCGGGACGGGGGCGGGAGGAGACCCAGTACTTC.

The chain joins TRBV7-3 to TRBJ2-5; D is ambiguous. V was shortened by 0 bases and J by 4 bases, with 6 bases between the two germline ends. From germline, CDR1 is SGHTA and CDR2 FQGTGA. The CDR3 is 13 amino acids. The CDR3 sequence: CASSLTGGETQYF. CDR3 sequence (DNA): TGTGCCAGCAGCTTAACGGGTGGAGAGACCCAGTACTTC.

This clonotype was detected only a few times. A much larger clone lies one base from this, so it may be a read error. CDR3 DNA: TGTGCCAGCAGCGTCGGACTAGGGCGGGACGGCGAAGGGACCCAGTACTTC. Translated, it gives CASSVGLGRDGEGTQYF. V usage is TRBV9 and J usage is TRBJ2-5; 7 bases match TRBD2. The CDR3 extends over 17 amino acids. Germline V gives CDR1 SGDLS, CDR2 YYNGEE. Trimming removed 2 bases from V and 7 bases from J; junction bases left unmatched: 17.

As concerns this clonotype: The conserved closing phenylalanine or tryptophan is absent in this CDR3, likely reflecting a read error. The DNA is omitted, as the CDR3 cannot be located on it reliably, and the CDR3 follows TCRdb's listing. The chain is built from TRBV20-1 and TRBJ2-6; the D call of TRBD2 is as the table states it, not checked on the DNA. Inclusive of both ends, the CDR3 amounts to 8 amino acids. Germline V CDR1 and CDR2: DFQATT, SNEGSKA (reference sequence). The CDR3 sequence: CSGPKLAG.

For this clonotype: A junction boundary mismatches the germline segment, possibly from a read error. The chain is built from TRBV4-1 and TRBJ1-5; D is ambiguous. The V gene's germline CDR1 is MGHRA and CDR2 YSYEKL. CDR3 size: 14 residues. The CDR3 loop is CASSQDLENQPQHF. The CDR3 coding sequence is TGCGCCAGCAGTCAAGATCTTGAGAATCAGCCCCAGCATTTT.

In its sample, this clonotype was seen many times. The gene calls are TRBV20-1 and TRBJ1-2; no clear D. CDR1 and CDR2 (germline): DFQATT, SNEGSKA (reference sequence). The CDR3 covers 16 residues. V gave up 0 bases and J gave up 5 bases, with 19 bases separating them. The CDR3 region has the DNA TGCAGTGCTAGAGACAGGACCGCGCGCGGCGGGTATGGCTACACCTTC. Translating gives CSARDRTARGGYGYTF.

As concerns this clonotype: Sequence at one end of the junction differs from germline and may be a read error. The rearrangement links TRBV7-8 to TRBJ1-2; D gene ambiguous. Germline lookup yields CDR1 SGHVS and CDR2 FQNEAQ. The CDR3 covers 14 residues. CDR3: CASSLAYTREGYTF. CDR3 DNA sequence: TGTGCCAGCAGCCTAGCGTACACTAGGGAGGGCTACACCTTC.

This clonotype showed up many times. The chain carries TRBV19 and TRBJ1-4, with no clear D. Deletions cut 10 bases from V and 4 bases from J, with 16 bases between. In germline, CDR1 is LNHDA, CDR2 SQIVND (reference sequence). The CDR3 covers 14 residues. The CDR3: CANHCDPFNEKLFF. CDR3 in DNA: TGTGCCAATCACTGCGACCCATTTAATGAAAAACTGTTTTTT.

This clonotype is a singleton in its sample. This may be a read error, as it is one base from a much larger clone. The genes are TRBV5-1 and TRBJ2-4, with 16 positions matching TRBD2. The germline CDR1 and CDR2 sequences are SGHRS and YFSETQ. J gave up 2 bases and V 3 bases, and 8 bases lay outside the gene matches. The CDR3 runs 19 residues. The CDR3 nucleotides read TGCGCCAGCAGCTCGGGACTAGCGGGAGGGAATAGACCCAAAAACATTCAGTACTTC. It codes for CASSSGLAGGNRPKNIQYF.

In regard to this clonotype: Lacking the conserved final phenylalanine or tryptophan, this CDR3 likely reflects a read error. This chain uses TRBV30 with TRBJ2-7; D unresolved. Germline-derived CDR1 and CDR2 are GTSNPN and SVGIG (reference sequence). The germline V and J ends were trimmed by 1 base and 3 bases, with 7 bases remaining between them. The CDR3 has 12 amino acids. CDR3 protein: CAWSGENYEQYC. CDR3 coding DNA: TGTGCCTGGAGTGGCGAGAACTACGAGCAGTACTGC.

This clonotype was seen repeatedly, ten times or more. In DNA form, the CDR3 reads TGTGCCAGCAGCTTAGTTGCCTACAATGAGCAGTTCTTC. Amino acids: CASSLVAYNEQFF. The chain is built from TRBV11-2 and TRBJ2-1; no reliable D call. CDR3 length: 13 amino acids. Germline V gene data show CDR1 as SGHAT and CDR2 as FQNNGV. The V end was cut by 1 base, the J end by 2 bases, with 3 bases between.

The sample holds one count of this clonotype. V usage is TRBV25-1 and J usage is TRBJ2-1; maybe TRBD2 (6 bases). This CDR3 region has 16 residues. Germline V gene data show CDR1 as MGHDK and CDR2 as SYGVNS. V gave up 6 bases and J gave up 5 bases, with 20 bases separating them. For the CDR3, the DNA is TGTGCCAGCAGCTCCGTACGGGACTCGGGGCACAATGAGCAGTTCTTC. Residues: CASSSVRDSGHNEQFF.

This clonotype was observed at least ten times. The V gene is TRBV19, the J gene TRBJ1-4; D uncertain. The CDR3 has 13 residues. Germline lookup yields CDR1 LNHDA and CDR2 SQIVND (reference sequence). The V and J ends lost 4 bases and 3 bases respectively, with 6 bases between them. Here the CDR3 reads CASSTPPNEKLFF. CDR3 DNA sequence: TGTGCCAGTAGTACCCCACCTAATGAAAAACTGTTTTTT.

This clonotype was found many times. The chain has TRBV20-1 and TRBJ2-1; D is unclear. Trimming removed 6 bases at V and 8 bases at J, with 20 bases between. Looked up from germline, CDR1 is DFQATT and CDR2 is SNEGSKA (reference sequence). The CDR3 runs to 14 residues. CDR3 sequence reads: CSAEDLTRVDEQFF. As DNA, the CDR3 is TGCAGTGCCGAGGACCTCACACGGGTCGATGAGCAGTTCTTC.

The rearrangement joins TRBV9 to TRBJ1-2; no definite D call. The germline gives CDR1 SGDLS, CDR2 YYNGEE. There are 13 residues in the CDR3. Trimming took 0 bases from V and 4 from J, leaving 7 bases between them. This CDR3 is CASSVVGIYGYTF. DNA for the CDR3: TGTGCCAGCAGCGTAGTTGGGATCTATGGCTACACCTTC.

J is TRBJ1-1 and V is TRBV5-4, with TRBD1 as a possible D gene (5 bases). CDR1 and CDR2 (germline): SGHNT, YYREEE (reference sequence). This CDR3 has 14 residues. The V end lost 6 bases, the J end lost 7 bases, and 19 bases lay between the germline ends. The CDR3, as DNA: TGTGCCAGCAAAAGAGGGGCGGCAACTAATGAAGCTTTCTTT. Translation: CASKRGAATNEAFF.

The rearrangement uses TRBV19 and TRBJ1-1; TRBD1 aligns across 7 bases. V gave up 10 bases and J gave up 0 bases; unmatched junction bases: 8. Germline V CDR1 and CDR2: LNHDA, SQIVND (reference sequence). CDR3 size: 14 residues. The CDR3 loop reads CATAKGQMNTEAFF. CDR3 bases: TGTGCCACCGCTAAGGGACAGATGAACACTGAAGCTTTCTTT.

On this clonotype itself: Without the conserved terminal phenylalanine or tryptophan, this CDR3 likely stems from a read error. This sequence joins TRBV7-9 and TRBJ1-4; D is ambiguous. The CDR3 has 14 amino acids. Germline V gene lookup returns CDR1 SEHNR and CDR2 FQNEAQ (reference sequence). V lost 4 bases and J 7 bases, leaving 13 bases between the germline ends. CDR3 region: CASSSPLTREKLFL. DNA of the CDR3: TGTGCCAGCAGCTCCCCCTTGACGCGTGAAAAACTGTTTCTT.

Many counts were recorded for this clonotype. The gene calls are TRBV12-1 and TRBJ2-1; TRBD2, the D gene given by the table, was not confirmed from the DNA. TRBV12-1 is marked as a pseudogene. CDR3 length equals 19 residues. This CDR3 is CASTLDRETGLAGENEQFF. The DNA of the CDR3 is TGTGCCAGCACTCTCGACCGGGAAACGGGACTAGCGGGAGAAAATGAGCAGTTCTTC.

This clonotype was recorded at least ten times. One base away lies a much larger clone, so this may be a sequencing read error. The V call is TRBV7-9, the J call TRBJ2-7; D ambiguous. The CDR3 length is 12 residues. Germline CDR1 is SEHNR and CDR2 is FQNEAQ (reference sequence). The CDR3 region is CAGSVREYEQYF. As DNA, the CDR3 is TGTGCCGGCAGCGTAAGAGAGTACGAGCAGTACTTC. Complete variable domain (other parts from reference TRBV7-9 and TRBJ2-7): DTGVSQNPRHKITKRGQNVTFRCDPISEHNRLYWYRQTLGQGPEFLTYFQNEAQLEKSRLLSDRFSAERPKGSFSTLEIQRTEQGDSAMYLCAGSVREYEQYFGPGTRLTVT.